This T cell receptor (beta chain) was captured in a study of T cells in Graves' hyperthyroidism and ophthalmopathy. Whole-study context: Pretreatment peripheral blood was obtained at initial diagnosis.

CDR1 and CDR2 (germline): GTSNPN, SVGIG (reference sequence). The V and J ends lost 1 base and 4 bases respectively, with 7 bases between them. The CDR3 has 13 amino acids. RNA transcripts gave rise to amplified TCR beta CDR3 regions. When the TCR CDR3 underwent first-round RT-PCR, the HTBI primer set was used. TCRdb re-analysed the multiplex PCR reads in MiXCR, keeping a single row per CDR3 protein. The table shows under 350,000 distinct CDR3 sequences, with around a sixth occurring only once. This TCR came from a woman between 50 and 59 years old with Graves' hyperthyroidism. The specimen was blood. The genes are TRBV30 and TRBJ2-2; D is ambiguous. Written as DNA, the CDR3 is TGTGCCTGGAGTGGTGGCGGCACCGGGGAGCTGTTTTTT. Its translation is CAWSGGGTGELFF.